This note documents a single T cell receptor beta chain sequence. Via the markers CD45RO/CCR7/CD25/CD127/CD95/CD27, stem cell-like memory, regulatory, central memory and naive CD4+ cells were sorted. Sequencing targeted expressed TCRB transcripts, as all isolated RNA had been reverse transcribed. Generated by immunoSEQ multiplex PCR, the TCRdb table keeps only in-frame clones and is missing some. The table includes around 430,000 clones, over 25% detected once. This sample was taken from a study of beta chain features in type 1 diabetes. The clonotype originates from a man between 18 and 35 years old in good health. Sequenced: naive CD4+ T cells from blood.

CDR3 in amino acids: CASSNSRGGMIATEAFF. The CDR3 DNA is TGTGCCAGCAGCAACTCCAGGGGCGGGATGATAGCCACTGAAGCTTTCTTT. V gene TRBV7-9 combines with J gene TRBJ1-1, with D tentatively TRBD1 (6 bases). CDR3 length: 17 amino acids. V was clipped by 5 bases and J by 4 bases, with 23 bases between them. Germline V gene sequence: CDR1 SEHNR, CDR2 FQNEAQ (reference sequence).